These 18 T cell receptor beta chains were all obtained from the same sample, sequenced in a study of beta chain features in type 1 diabetes. Broader study findings: Moderate yet significant TCRB CDR3 shortening was seen in Type 1 diabetes patients in all four CD4+ subsets.

Reverse transcription of all isolated RNA meant that expressed TCRB transcripts were sequenced. Repertoires were generated with immunoSEQ multiplex PCR, while TCRdb's copy carries only in-frame clones and drops some. The table shows about 230,000 clones, with roughly 17% occurring only once. Their target antigens are unknown. Source material: naive CD4+ T cells from blood. These receptors originate from a man aged 25 to 40 with type 1 diabetes.

The chain employs TRBV2 and TRBJ1-3; no clear D. Germline V CDR1 and CDR2: SNHLY, FYNNEI. V was pared by 6 bases and J by 0 bases, with 12 bases between. The CDR3 is made up of 15 amino acids. As DNA, the CDR3 is TGTGCCAGCAGCTTTGGACCCAGCTCTGGAAACACCATATATTTT. This codes for CASSFGPSSGNTIYF.

The V call is TRBV23-1, the J call TRBJ2-5; D gene uncertain. TRBV23-1 is noted as an ORF with a role that remains uncertain. V was clipped by 0 bases and J by 6 bases, with 17 bases between them. The CDR3 is 16 amino acids. CDR3 in amino acids: CASSQSGSQERKTQYF. CDR3 DNA sequence: TGCGCCAGCAGTCAATCCGGTTCTCAGGAGAGAAAGACCCAGTACTTC.

This clone was observed a few times. V gene TRBV29-1 combines with J gene TRBJ2-7; 10 bases line up with TRBD2. The V and J ends lost 6 bases and 3 bases, in that order; junction bases with no gene match: 8. The CDR3 has 14 amino acids. Per germline, CDR1 SQVTM and CDR2 ANQGSEA. CDR3 DNA: TGCAGCGTGAAAGGACTAGCGGAAAACTACGAGCAGTACTTC. It translates to CSVKGLAENYEQYF.

This clone was detected a few times. This chain links TRBV6-1 with TRBJ2-3; unclear D gene. The CDR3 is made up of 10 amino acids. From germline, CDR1 is MNHNS and CDR2 SASEGT. Trimming removed 8 bases at V and 11 bases at J, with 11 bases between. The chain's CDR3 is CASSSVGQYF. DNA of the CDR3: TGTGCCAGCTCCTCGGTAGGGCAGTATTTT.

This clone turned up a few times. The genes are TRBV29-1 and TRBJ1-5; 8 bases line up with TRBD1. This CDR3 spans 16 amino acids. The germline V gene has CDR1 SQVTM and CDR2 ANQGSEA. Germline trimming cut 5 bases from V and 0 bases from J; bases unmatched to any gene: 9. CDR3 bases: TGCAGCGTTACCACCCGGGGGACAGGTAGCAATCAGCCCCAGCATTTT. This translates into CSVTTRGTGSNQPQHF.

The V and J genes are TRBV27 and TRBJ1-4, with D hard to call. Germline V lookup: CDR1 MNHEY, CDR2 SMNVEV (reference sequence). The V end was cut by 3 bases, the J end by 2 bases, with 10 bases between. This CDR3 has 15 amino acids. Here the CDR3 DNA reads TGTGCCAGCAGTTTCGGCCGCTGGACTAATGAAAAACTGTTTTTT. It yields the protein CASSFGRWTNEKLFF.

V is TRBV7-2 and J is TRBJ2-1; D unresolved. The V end lost 1 base, the J end lost 5 bases, and 6 bases lay between the germline ends. The V gene's germline CDR1 is SGHTA and CDR2 FQGNSA. This CDR3 contains 13 residues. The CDR3 DNA reads TGTGCCAGCAGCTTAGTGGAGAACAATGAGCAGTTCTTC. Translation gives CASSLVENNEQFF.

The chain combines TRBV27 with TRBJ1-2, with D tentatively TRBD1 (5 bases). Trimming stripped 2 bases from V and 4 bases from J, with 14 bases between. Per germline, CDR1 MNHEY and CDR2 SMNVEV (reference sequence). CDR3 length equals 15 residues. The CDR3: CASSLLGGLGYGYTF. In DNA form, the CDR3 reads TGTGCCAGCAGTTTACTGGGGGGATTGGGCTATGGCTACACCTTC.

This clone was observed a handful of times. The J gene is TRBJ1-5, the V gene TRBV29-1, with D possibly matching TRBD1 (5 bases). Trimming pared 6 bases from V and 0 bases from J, leaving 18 bases between. The CDR3 runs to 16 residues. Germline V gives CDR1 SQVTM, CDR2 ANQGSEA. CDR3 sequence reads: CSVSIGGSSSNQPQHF. CDR3 bases: TGCAGCGTCTCGATTGGGGGAAGCAGTAGCAATCAGCCCCAGCATTTT.

The chain has TRBV2 and TRBJ2-1, with 12 bases that match TRBD1. V was pared by 5 bases and J by 9 bases, with 5 bases of the junction left unmatched. The CDR3 has 14 amino acids. The germline V gene has CDR1 SNHLY and CDR2 FYNNEI. CDR3 nucleotide sequence: TGTGCCAGCAGTCCCGGGACAGGGGGCAGTGAGCAGTTCTTC. It codes for CASSPGTGGSEQFF.

This clone was detected only a few times. The V gene is TRBV20-1, the J gene TRBJ2-1; no reliable D call. The CDR3 consists of 11 residues. Germline CDR1 reads DFQATT; CDR2 reads SNEGSKA (reference sequence). V was clipped by 7 bases and J by 4 bases, with 8 bases between them. This chain's CDR3 is CSGRIYNEQFF. CDR3 DNA: TGCAGTGGGCGAATATACAATGAGCAGTTCTTC.

The chain combines TRBV27 with TRBJ2-3; 9 nucleotides agree with TRBD1. V trimming: 9 bases; J trimming: 2 bases; junction bases outside the gene matches: 6. The CDR3 sequence is 14 residues long. Germline loops: CDR1 MNHEY, CDR2 SMNVEV (reference sequence). Here the CDR3 DNA reads TGTGCCAGTACGGACAGGGGTTACACAGATACGCAGTATTTT. It specifies CASTDRGYTDTQYF.

The genes are TRBV29-1 and TRBJ2-2, with 7 bases aligning to TRBD2. V gave up 5 bases and J gave up 1 base; unmatched junction bases: 4. The germline V gene has CDR1 SQVTM and CDR2 ANQGSEA. The CDR3 has 14 residues. The chain's CDR3 is CSVRKRENTGELFF. In DNA form, the CDR3 reads TGCAGCGTTCGCAAGCGGGAGAACACCGGGGAGCTGTTTTTT.

This clone was seen more than once but under ten times. This chain links TRBV20-1 with TRBJ1-1; D perhaps matches TRBD1 (5 bases). The CDR3 consists of 11 residues. Trimming removed 6 bases from V and 5 bases from J, with 10 bases in between. Germline CDR1 DFQATT, CDR2 SNEGSKA (reference sequence). The CDR3 region is CSAIRETEAFF. In nucleotides, the CDR3 is TGCAGTGCAATCAGGGAGACTGAAGCTTTCTTT.

V and J are TRBV18 and TRBJ2-3, with D possibly being TRBD1 (5 bases). This CDR3 is 16 amino acids long. Per the germline V gene, CDR1 is KGHSH and CDR2 is LQKENI. Trimming took 1 base from V and 0 from J, leaving 11 bases between them. In DNA form, the CDR3 reads TGTGCCAGCTCACCACTGTCAACAGGTAGCACAGATACGCAGTATTTT. This encodes CASSPLSTGSTDTQYF.

This clone was detected only a few times. V usage is TRBV20-1 and J usage is TRBJ2-4; either TRBD1 or TRBD2 may fit D (5 bases each). Germline V gene lookup returns CDR1 DFQATT and CDR2 SNEGSKA (reference sequence). CDR3 size: 11 residues. The CDR3 is CRVLGENIQYF. The CDR3 DNA reads TGCAGAGTCCTGGGGGAAAACATTCAGTACTTC.

In its sample, this clone was seen a few times. The J gene is TRBJ1-5, the V gene TRBV4-1, with TRBD1 as a possible D gene (5 bases). The CDR3 consists of 14 residues. V dropped 2 bases and J dropped 7 bases, with 12 bases sitting between them. Germline V gene lookup returns CDR1 MGHRA and CDR2 YSYEKL. CDR3: CASSQPYTGQPQHF. The CDR3 nucleotides read TGCGCCAGCAGCCAACCTTATACAGGACAGCCCCAGCATTTT.

This clone occurred a few times. The rearrangement links TRBV5-4 to TRBJ2-1; D tentatively fits TRBD1 or TRBD2 (5 bases each). The V gene's germline CDR1 is SGHNT and CDR2 YYREEE (reference sequence). There are 15 residues in the CDR3. V lost 4 bases to trimming and J lost 4 bases, with 15 bases between them. The CDR3 DNA is TGTGCCAGCAGCCCCGGGGCAGGGTTGTACAATGAGCAGTTCTTC. Translation: CASSPGAGLYNEQFF.